This T cell receptor (beta chain) was found in a study of shared clonotypes between healthy human individuals. Trimming left V 6 bases short and J 4 bases short, with 12 bases between. From germline, CDR1 is MDHEN and CDR2 SYDVKM. The CDR3 extends over 13 amino acids. The table came from immunoSEQ multiplex PCR; TCRdb's copy has only in-frame clones and leaves some out. This sample has 1.5 million to 2.5 million clones, with just under 95% found just once. The naive CD8 population came from CD45RO-negative cells selected for CCR7, without terminally differentiated effector memory CD45RA+ cells. Healthy HIV-negative adults without recent acute infections or vaccinations served as donors.

The J gene is TRBJ2-5, the V gene TRBV28; unclear D gene. Sequenced: naive CD8+ T cells sorted from blood. The receptor comes from a man between 18 and 35 years old in good health. CDR3 region: CASRPDLGETQYF. CDR3 sequence (DNA): TGTGCCAGCAGGCCGGACCTGGGAGAGACCCAGTACTTC.